This T cell receptor beta chain derives from a study of cytomegalovirus exposure and HLA in healthy donors. Whole-study results and caveats: Specificity of a few CMV-associated chains for CMV antigens was verified in vitro. Most TCR sequences were uncommon, yet certain public TCRs appeared in many donors. Reportedly, cytomegalovirus status was diagnosed with high sensitivity and specificity.

The donors belonged to the approximately 120-subject validation cohort, separate from the approximately 700-subject first cohort. The CDR3 is made up of 14 amino acids. The V end was cut by 6 bases, the J end by 0 bases, with 10 bases between. The germline gives CDR1 SNHLY, CDR2 FYNNEI. TCRdb's copy holds only in-frame clones and misses some; the assay was immunoSEQ multiplex PCR. Here the sample spans more than 55,000 clones, 90% being singletons. As for this clone: Its antigen remains unknown.

The sequencing sample was made of PBMCs. The chain links TRBV2 to TRBJ2-3; a weak D match, TRBD2 (5 bases). The source of this sequence is a man between 18 and 35 years old in good health and CMV-seronegative. DNA for the CDR3: TGTGCCAGCAGGAGAGCGGAGAGCACAGATACGCAGTATTTT. Translating gives CASRRAESTDTQYF.